This passage covers 17 T cell receptor beta chains from one sample sequenced in a study of cytomegalovirus exposure and HLA in healthy donors. PCR amplification relied on 60 Vbeta primers (plus 13 Jbeta primers). The protocol was immunoSEQ multiplex PCR, while the TCRdb copy is restricted to in-frame clones and leaves out a portion. The repertoire holds 150,000 to 200,000 clones, with almost 80% as singletons. What was sequenced was PBMCs. These receptors all stem from a man between 18 and 29 years old in good health and CMV-seropositive.

This clone was detected once. The chain couples TRBV29-1 to TRBJ1-1; no clear D. V was trimmed by 4 bases and J by 2 bases, leaving 14 bases between them. The germline gives CDR1 SQVTM, CDR2 ANQGSEA. The CDR3 is 14 residues long. CDR3 bases: TGCAGCGTTGTACCCCACGTAACAAACACTGAAGCTTTCTTT. Amino acid sequence: CSVVPHVTNTEAFF.

This clone appeared a single time. The V call is TRBV2, the J call TRBJ2-5; maybe TRBD1 (6 bases). The CDR3 contains 13 residues. V lost 6 bases and J 5 bases, leaving 13 bases between the germline ends. Per the germline V gene, CDR1 is SNHLY and CDR2 is FYNNEI. CDR3 region: CASRGQWGETQYF. CDR3 nucleotides: TGTGCCAGCAGGGGACAATGGGGGGAGACCCAGTACTTC.

Concerning this clone: Germline is not matched at one junction end, which may reflect a read error. The genes are TRBV6-1 and TRBJ2-7; 7 bases are shared with TRBD1. This CDR3 has 13 amino acids. Germline V gene lookup returns CDR1 MNHNS and CDR2 SASEGT. CDR3 loop: CASSEGRSTGPNF. The CDR3 DNA sequence: TGTGCCAGCAGTGAAGGAAGGTCGACAGGGCCAAACTTC.

The V gene is TRBV6-1, the J gene TRBJ2-5, with D possibly TRBD2 on 6 matching bases. V lost 4 bases, J lost 3 bases, and 18 bases lay in between. The CDR3 covers 16 residues. Germline assignment: CDR1 MNHNS and CDR2 SASEGT. The CDR3 loop reads CASSGLNWGDEETQYF. In DNA, the CDR3 is TGTGCCAGCAGTGGCCTTAATTGGGGGGACGAAGAGACCCAGTACTTC.

J is TRBJ2-3 and V is TRBV14, with TRBD2 matching over 11 bases. The CDR3 is made up of 15 amino acids. V dropped 0 bases and J dropped 8; count of bases not matched to a gene: 4. CDR1 and CDR2 from the germline V gene are SGHDN and FVKESK. The CDR3 DNA sequence: TGTGCCAGCAGCCAAGAACTAGCGGGAGAGGTTACGCAGTATTTT. Translated: CASSQELAGEVTQYF.

The chain is built from TRBV6-5 and TRBJ2-5; TRBD2 is a possible D gene (5 bases). The germline CDR1 and CDR2 sequences are MNHEY and SVGAGI. The V end lost 8 bases, the J end lost 4 bases, and 14 bases lay between the germline ends. This CDR3 region has 13 residues. The DNA of the CDR3 is TGTGCCAGCCGTCCGGGGATGTCAGAGACCCAGTACTTC. Translated, it gives CASRPGMSETQYF.

The chain uses TRBV30 and TRBJ2-1; no definite D call. Looked up from germline, CDR1 is GTSNPN and CDR2 is SVGIG (reference sequence). The CDR3 is 12 residues long. Deletions cut 2 bases from V and 9 bases from J, with 11 bases between. The CDR3 protein is CAWSPVSGEQFF. DNA for the CDR3: TGTGCCTGGAGTCCCGTATCCGGTGAGCAGTTCTTC.

The V call is TRBV5-1, the J call TRBJ2-1, with 13 bases fitting TRBD2. The CDR3 is 15 residues long. Germline CDR1 reads SGHRS; CDR2 reads YFSETQ. V lost 6 bases, J lost 2 bases, and 2 bases stayed unmatched. The CDR3 spells CASKLAGGAYNEQFF. CDR3 DNA: TGCGCCAGCAAACTAGCGGGAGGGGCCTACAATGAGCAGTTCTTC.

The chain has TRBV6-5 and TRBJ1-5; 8 bases align to TRBD1. J lost 7 bases, V lost 6 bases, and 8 bases had no gene match. This CDR3 has 14 residues. Looked up from germline, CDR1 is MNHEY and CDR2 is SVGAGI. CDR3 sequence: CASSPTGEIQPQHF. The CDR3 region has the DNA TGTGCCAGCAGCCCGACAGGGGAGATACAGCCCCAGCATTTT.

CDR3 protein: CASRGPELGNQPQHF. DNA for the CDR3: TGTGCCAGCCGAGGCCCAGAACTAGGCAATCAGCCCCAGCATTTT. The chain links TRBV19 to TRBJ1-5; D is undetermined. The CDR3 length is 15 residues. CDR1 is LNHDA and CDR2 is SQIVND in the germline V gene (reference sequence). Trimming removed 9 bases at V and 2 bases at J, with 17 bases between.

V usage is TRBV5-6 and J usage is TRBJ2-3, with TRBD2 identical over 11 bases. Germline-derived CDR1 and CDR2 are SGHDT and YYEEEE. With 4 bases clipped from V and 2 bases from J, the junction kept 9 bases outside the gene matches. The CDR3 sequence is 17 residues long. The CDR3 DNA sequence: TGTGCCAGCAGCCGTCGGGGACTAGCGGTATACACAGATACGCAGTATTTT. Translating it yields CASSRRGLAVYTDTQYF.

The V and J genes are TRBV7-2 and TRBJ2-1; D possibly corresponds to TRBD1 (6 bases). The CDR3 is 16 amino acids. Trimming stripped 6 bases from V and 0 bases from J, with 15 bases between. Germline values: CDR1 SGHTA, CDR2 FQGNSA. For the CDR3, the DNA is TGTGCCAGCAGTTCCCGGGACATCAGCTCCTACAATGAGCAGTTCTTC. Amino acids: CASSSRDISSYNEQFF.

The chain uses TRBV5-1 and TRBJ1-1, with a weak D call TRBD1 (6 bases). The CDR3 runs 14 residues. Germline-derived CDR1 and CDR2 are SGHRS and YFSETQ. The germline V and J ends were trimmed by 2 bases and 4 bases, with 12 bases remaining between them. Here the CDR3 DNA reads TGCGCCAGCAGCTTATTCGGGACAACCACTGAAGCTTTCTTT. Protein sequence: CASSLFGTTTEAFF.

V usage is TRBV5-4 and J usage is TRBJ2-3; 8 positions match TRBD1. The CDR3 is 15 amino acids. J gave up 5 bases and V 0 bases, and 5 bases lay outside the gene matches. The V gene's germline CDR1 is SGHNT and CDR2 YYREEE (reference sequence). CDR3 loop: CASSLAAGGVDTQYF. DNA of the CDR3: TGTGCCAGCAGCTTGGCCGCAGGGGGCGTAGATACGCAGTATTTT.

The chain is built from TRBV2 and TRBJ1-5, with a tentative D call TRBD1 (6 bases). The CDR3 covers 13 residues. V lost 7 bases and J lost 0, with 7 bases in between. Per germline, CDR1 SNHLY and CDR2 FYNNEI. The CDR3 loop reads CASTTGSNQPQHF. The CDR3 nucleotides read TGTGCCAGCACGACAGGTAGCAATCAGCCCCAGCATTTT.

This clone has more than one count but fewer than ten. This chain connects TRBV5-1 to TRBJ1-1; no clear D. V shed 3 bases and J shed 4 bases, with 13 bases lying between them. CDR3 size: 14 residues. Germline-derived CDR1 and CDR2 are SGHRS and YFSETQ. The CDR3, as DNA: TGCGCCAGCAGCTGGGAAGGGAGGTCCACTGAAGCTTTCTTT. Translated, it gives CASSWEGRSTEAFF.

The V call is TRBV19, the J call TRBJ2-3, with D possibly matching TRBD1 (6 bases). The germline CDR1 and CDR2 sequences are LNHDA and SQIVND (reference sequence). Trimming took off 2 bases at V and 2 bases at J, with 8 bases between the two ends. This CDR3 is 14 amino acids long. CDR3 nucleotides: TGTGCCAGTAGTATACAGGGGTACACAGATACGCAGTATTTT. Translating it yields CASSIQGYTDTQYF.